These T cell receptor beta chains were read from a single sample in a study of shared clonotypes between healthy human individuals. The assay was immunoSEQ multiplex PCR, and TCRdb's table has in-frame clones only and misses some. This table has 800,000 to 1,200,000 clones, 70% to 80% appearing once. Sequencing was carried out using memory CD4+ T cells from PBMCs. These receptors originate from a man between 18 and 29 years old in good health. Some clones in this sample may be carry-over from other donors' samples. Each CDR3 is given with its conserved first and last residue. Each record gives: V gene, clone size, D gene, J gene, CDR3 DNA, CDR3 protein. A D gene is named only where the DNA matches it firmly. Rows may omit the clone size; those that give it use once, few, many or a size class.

TRBV4-1	.	TRBD2	TRBJ2-1	TGCGCCAGCAGCCAGGGGATACAAGCGGGGGCCCTCTACAATGAGCAGTTCTTC	CASSQGIQAGALYNEQFF
TRBV19	.	.	TRBJ1-5	TGTGCCAGTAGTTACTTTGGCAGCAATCAGCCCCAGCATTTT	CASSYFGSNQPQHF
TRBV28	.	TRBD1	TRBJ1-2	TGTGCCAGCAGTTTTTCTCCGGGACAGAACTATGGCTACACCTTC	CASSFSPGQNYGYTF
TRBV6-4	.	TRBD2	TRBJ2-1	TGTGCCAGCAGTGGAGCCCCACTAGCGCCTTCCTACAATGAGCAGTTCTTC	CASSGAPLAPSYNEQFF
TRBV15	.	.	TRBJ1-1	TGTGCCACCAGCAGGACTCTCGGTATGGACACTGAAGCTTTCTTT	CATSRTLGMDTEAFF
TRBV4-3	.	TRBD1	TRBJ1-1	TGCGCCAGCAGCTACGAGGACAGGAGCACTGAAGCTTTCTTT	CASSYEDRSTEAFF
TRBV28	.	TRBD2	TRBJ2-1	TGTGCCAGCAGTTTTAGTAGCGGGAGATACAATGAGCAGTTCTTC	CASSFSSGRYNEQFF
TRBV2	.	TRBD1	TRBJ2-7	TGTGCCAGCAAAAATCCGGGACAGGGGGCAACCGAGCAGTACTTC	CASKNPGQGATEQYF
TRBV19	.	TRBD1	TRBJ1-2	TGTGCCAGTAGTATCACAGGGGGCGACGGAGATGGCTACACCTTC	CASSITGGDGDGYTF
TRBV4-3	.	TRBD1	TRBJ2-6	TGCGCCAGCAGCCAATGGACAGGGGGTGCTGGGGCCAACGTCCTGACTTTC	CASSQWTGGAGANVLTF
TRBV28	.	.	TRBJ1-2	TGTGCCAGCAGTTTAATTGGGGTATCGGGTAGCTATGGCTACACCTTC	CASSLIGVSGSYGYTF
TRBV7-9	.	TRBD1	TRBJ1-2	TGTGCCAGCAGCAAATCTGGACAGGGCCTAACAGGCTACACCTTC	CASSKSGQGLTGYTF
TRBV9	once	TRBD1	TRBJ1-3	TGTGCCAGCAGCGCCGTTGGTCTGGGGACAGGGTCTGGAAACACCATATATTTT	CASSAVGLGTGSGNTIYF
TRBV11-2	.	.	TRBJ2-3	TGTGCCAGCAGCGCATTGGCAGATACGCAGTATTTT	CASSALADTQYF
TRBV6-1	.	.	TRBJ2-5	TGTGCCAGCGTCCTGGCGGGTGGGGAGGAGACCCAGTACTTC	CASVLAGGEETQYF
TRBV10-3	few	.	TRBJ1-1	TGTGCCATCAGGTGGGGGGCGCAGGGGAACACTGAAGCTTTCTTT	CAIRWGAQGNTEAFF
TRBV18	.	.	TRBJ2-7	TGTGCCAGCTCAAACCTGGGGGCGAGACCCTACGAGCAGTACTTC	CASSNLGARPYEQYF
TRBV4-3	.	.	TRBJ1-1	TGCGCCAGCAGCCAAGATTCAGGGACCACTGAAGCTTTCTTT	CASSQDSGTTEAFF
TRBV5-1	.	TRBD2	TRBJ2-7	TGCGCCAGCAGCGAACTAGCGGGAGGAATGAACGAGCAGTACTTC	CASSELAGGMNEQYF
TRBV28	.	.	TRBJ1-3	TGTGCCAGCAGTCGGACAGACCGCTCTGGAAACACCATATATTTT	CASSRTDRSGNTIYF
TRBV4-3	.	TRBD2	TRBJ2-5	TGCGCCAGCAGCCAAGAAGCTAGCGGGGTTCAAGAGACCCAGTACTTC	CASSQEASGVQETQYF
TRBV19	few	.	TRBJ1-1	TGTGCCAGTAGTTGGGGGGATCACACTGAAGCTTTCTTT	CASSWGDHTEAFF
TRBV30	.	.	TRBJ2-7	TGTGCCTGGAGTGTATTAGGCTACGAGCAGTACTTC	CAWSVLGYEQYF
TRBV28	.	.	TRBJ2-7	TGTGCCAGCAGTTTCCCGGACGCTACAACCTACGAGCAGTACTTC	CASSFPDATTYEQYF
TRBV11-3	.	.	TRBJ1-1	TGTGCCAGCAGCTTATTTTCTAGCACTGAAGCTTTCTTT	CASSLFSSTEAFF
TRBV4-3	.	.	TRBJ2-1	TGCGCCAGCAGCCACGAACTAGCCTACTCCTACAATGAGCAGTTCTTC	CASSHELAYSYNEQFF
TRBV2	few	.	TRBJ2-5	TGTGCCAGCACTAAGGAGGAGACCCAGTACTTC	CASTKEETQYF
TRBV9	.	.	TRBJ2-3	TGTGCCAGCAGCGTAGAGGGCAGGGGGAGGGTAGATACGCAGTATTTT	CASSVEGRGRVDTQYF
TRBV11-2	.	.	TRBJ2-5	TGTGCCAGCAGCTTAGGGCAGCAAGAGACCCAGTACTTC	CASSLGQQETQYF
TRBV30	.	TRBD1	TRBJ1-5	TGTGCTTTGGACAGGGCTAATCAGCCCCAGCATTTT	CALDRANQPQHF
TRBV18	.	.	TRBJ1-4	TGTGCCAGCTCACCGGGGGGGGCTAATGAAAAACTGTTTTTT	CASSPGGANEKLFF
TRBV10-3	few	TRBD1	TRBJ1-5	TGTGCCATCAGTCCCGACAGGGGGGGTCAGCCCCAGCATTTT	CAISPDRGGQPQHF
TRBV5-6	.	TRBD2	TRBJ2-1	TGTGCCAGCAGCTTAAACGGGAGGAGCTCCTACAATGAGCAGTTCTTC	CASSLNGRSSYNEQFF
TRBV27	.	.	TRBJ1-1	TGTGCCAGCAGATTCACGTTACGGACCCACACTGAAGCTTTCTTT	CASRFTLRTHTEAFF
TRBV2	many	.	TRBJ2-5	TGTGCCAGCAGTGAAATGGCAGAGACCCAGTACTTC	CASSEMAETQYF
TRBV9	.	.	TRBJ1-4	TGTGCCAGCAGCGCCTCGGGGGGGTTCACTAATGAAAAACTGTTTTTT	CASSASGGFTNEKLFF
TRBV7-8	.	TRBD2	TRBJ2-7	TGTGCCAGCAGCCTCGGGACTAGCGGGAGGTACGAGCAGTACTTC	CASSLGTSGRYEQYF
TRBV28	many	.	TRBJ1-2	TGTGCCAGCACCCCCCGGGCGGTGGATTGGTATGGCTACACCTTC	CASTPRAVDWYGYTF
TRBV7-2	.	.	TRBJ2-7	TGTGCCAGCAGGCCTATAGGGGGGCAAGGCGAGCAGTACTTC	CASRPIGGQGEQYF
TRBV4-3	.	.	TRBJ2-2	TGCGCCAGCAGCCAAGTGGAGCTAGGGCCCTGGACCGGGGAGCTGTTTTTT	CASSQVELGPWTGELFF
TRBV2	.	.	TRBJ1-1	TGTGCCAGCAGTCTTGGAGAGATGGGGATGAGGGCTTTCTTT	CASSLGEMGMRAFF
TRBV10-2	.	.	TRBJ2-3	TGCGCCAGCATGCAGCCCAGCACAGATACGCAGTATTTT	CASMQPSTDTQYF
TRBV18	.	.	TRBJ1-2	TGTGCCAGCTCACCACCGCGGGGGGCGCCGGGGGGCTACACCTTC	CASSPPRGAPGGYTF
TRBV28	.	.	TRBJ2-1	TGTGCCAGCAGTTTGAGTTTGGGAGGGGGTAGGGACAATGAGCAGTTCTTC	CASSLSLGGGRDNEQFF
TRBV19	.	.	TRBJ1-3	TGTGCCAGTACCCCGACAGACCTCTCTGGAAACACCATATATTTT	CASTPTDLSGNTIYF
TRBV5-6	.	.	TRBJ2-1	TGTGCCAGCAGCTTGATCCCCAATGAGCAGTTCTTC	CASSLIPNEQFF
TRBV9	.	TRBD2	TRBJ2-2	TGTGCCAGCAGCGGAGGAGGTTTAGCGGGAGGGCCTTATACCGGGGAGCTGTTTTTT	CASSGGGLAGGPYTGELFF
TRBV7-2	.	TRBD2	TRBJ2-7	TGTGCCAGCAGCGTCGGACTAGCGGGAGGCCTTCACGAGCAGTACTTC	CASSVGLAGGLHEQYF
TRBV27	once	TRBD2	TRBJ2-5	TGTGCCAGCAGACTAGCGGGAGTCAGGAAGACCCAGTACTTC	CASRLAGVRKTQYF
TRBV5-1	.	TRBD1	TRBJ2-7	TGCGCCAGCCGTCCGAGCGGACAGGGGGCCTACGAGCAGTACTTC	CASRPSGQGAYEQYF